This record concerns one T cell receptor (beta chain) sequence. Original methodology: Researchers report that nucleated cell counts were estimated from reference gene primer amplification. Profiled with immunoSEQ multiplex PCR; TCRdb holds only in-frame clones, not every one. V, J and clone size are those of that table, while D and trimming were read from the DNA. The data hold about 55,000 clones, with more than 75% observed a single time. The source of the sample is a study of blood T cell repertoires in COVID-19. For the study at large: COVID-19 samples from acute and convalescent phases originated in the United States, Italy and Spain. In each case, the material was cDNA or gDNA derived from T cells, B-cell-depleted T cells, or PBMCs.

Germline V gives CDR1 MNHNY, CDR2 SVGAGI (reference sequence). The CDR3 spans 16 residues. V gave up 5 bases and J gave up 5 bases; unmatched junction bases: 6. What was sequenced was peripheral blood. The genes are TRBV6-6 and TRBJ2-3; 14 positions agree with TRBD2. The receptor was isolated from a human donor with active COVID-19. The donor label of this sample is uncertain. CDR3 residues: CASSRLAGGRVDTQYF. The DNA of the CDR3 is TGTGCCAGCAGTCGACTAGCGGGGGGGCGGGTAGATACGCAGTATTTT.